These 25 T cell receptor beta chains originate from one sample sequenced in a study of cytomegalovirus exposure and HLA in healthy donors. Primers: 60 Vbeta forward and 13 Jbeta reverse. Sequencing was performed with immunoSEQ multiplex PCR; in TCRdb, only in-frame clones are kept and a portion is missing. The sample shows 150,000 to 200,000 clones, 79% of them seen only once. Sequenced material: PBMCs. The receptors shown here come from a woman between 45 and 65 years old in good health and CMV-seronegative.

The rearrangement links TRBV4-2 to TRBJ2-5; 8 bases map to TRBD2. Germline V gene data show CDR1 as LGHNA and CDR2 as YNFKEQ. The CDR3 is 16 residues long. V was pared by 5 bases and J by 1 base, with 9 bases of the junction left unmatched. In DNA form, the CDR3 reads TGTGCCAGCAGCGCGGGGGGAAGCGGGGTCCAAGAGACCCAGTACTTC. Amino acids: CASSAGGSGVQETQYF.

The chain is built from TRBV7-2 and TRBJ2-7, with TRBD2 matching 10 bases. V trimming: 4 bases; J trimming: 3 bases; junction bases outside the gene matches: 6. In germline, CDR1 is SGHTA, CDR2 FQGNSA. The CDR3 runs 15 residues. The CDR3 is CASSSTSGIRYEQYF. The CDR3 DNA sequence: TGTGCCAGCAGCTCTACTAGCGGGATCCGCTACGAGCAGTACTTC.

This CDR3 is CASSPQGTGGNIQYF. The CDR3 DNA is TGTGCCAGCAGCCCACAAGGGACAGGGGGGAACATTCAGTACTTC. The rearrangement links TRBV7-8 to TRBJ2-4; 11 nucleotides line up with TRBD1. V dropped 5 bases and J dropped 7; count of bases not matched to a gene: 7. Germline V gene lookup returns CDR1 SGHVS and CDR2 FQNEAQ. The CDR3 totals 15 residues. The whole variable domain, remainder taken from reference TRBV7-8 and TRBJ2-4, is GAGVSQSPRYKVAKRGQDVALRCDPISGHVSLFWYQQALGQGPEFLTYFQNEAQLDKSGLPSDRFFAERPEGSVSTLKIQRTQQEDSAVYLCASSPQGTGGNIQYFGAGTRLSVL.

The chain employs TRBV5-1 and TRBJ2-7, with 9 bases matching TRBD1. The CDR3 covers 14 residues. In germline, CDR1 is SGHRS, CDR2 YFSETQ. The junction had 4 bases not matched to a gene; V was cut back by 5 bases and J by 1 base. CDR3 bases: TGCGCCAGCAGAAGGACAGGGGCGTCCTACGAGCAGTACTTC. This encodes CASRRTGASYEQYF.

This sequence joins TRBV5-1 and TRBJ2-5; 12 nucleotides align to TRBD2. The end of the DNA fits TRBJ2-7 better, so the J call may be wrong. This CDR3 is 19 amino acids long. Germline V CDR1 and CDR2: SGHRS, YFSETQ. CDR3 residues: CASSLGPTSGGYSSYEQYF. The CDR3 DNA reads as TGCGCCAGCAGCTTGGGTCCGACTAGCGGGGGCTACAGCTCCTACGAGCAGTACTTC.

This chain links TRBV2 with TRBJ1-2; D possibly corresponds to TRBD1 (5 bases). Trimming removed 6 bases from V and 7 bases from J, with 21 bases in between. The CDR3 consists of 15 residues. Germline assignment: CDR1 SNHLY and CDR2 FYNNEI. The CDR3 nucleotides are TGTGCCAGCAGAACAGGAGGGGAAACATGGGGTGGCTACACCTTC. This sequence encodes CASRTGGETWGGYTF.

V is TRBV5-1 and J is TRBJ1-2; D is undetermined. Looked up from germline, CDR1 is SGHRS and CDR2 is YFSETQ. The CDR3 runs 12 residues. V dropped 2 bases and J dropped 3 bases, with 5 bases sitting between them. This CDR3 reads CASSLRDYGYTF. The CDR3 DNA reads TGCGCCAGCAGCTTACGGGACTATGGCTACACCTTC.

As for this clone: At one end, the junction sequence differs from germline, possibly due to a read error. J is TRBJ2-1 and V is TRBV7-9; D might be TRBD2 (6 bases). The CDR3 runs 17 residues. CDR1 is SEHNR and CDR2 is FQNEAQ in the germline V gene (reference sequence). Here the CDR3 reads CSSSLLFPSGTYNEQFF. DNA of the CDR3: TGTTCCAGCAGCTTACTCTTCCCGTCAGGGACTTACAATGAGCAGTTCTTC.

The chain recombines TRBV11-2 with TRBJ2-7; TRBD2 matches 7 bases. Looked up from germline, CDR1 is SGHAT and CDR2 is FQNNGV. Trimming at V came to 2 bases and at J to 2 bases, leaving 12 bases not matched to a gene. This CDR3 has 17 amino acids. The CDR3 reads CASSLQLGEGSTYEQYF. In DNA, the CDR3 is TGTGCCAGCAGCTTACAACTAGGGGAGGGCTCGACCTACGAGCAGTACTTC.

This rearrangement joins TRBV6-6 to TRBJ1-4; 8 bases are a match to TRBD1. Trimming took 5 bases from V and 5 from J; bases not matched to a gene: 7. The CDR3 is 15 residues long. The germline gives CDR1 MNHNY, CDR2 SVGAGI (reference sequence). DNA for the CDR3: TGTGCCAGCAGTCCCCCCGGGACAGGAAATGAAAAACTGTTTTTT. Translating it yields CASSPPGTGNEKLFF.

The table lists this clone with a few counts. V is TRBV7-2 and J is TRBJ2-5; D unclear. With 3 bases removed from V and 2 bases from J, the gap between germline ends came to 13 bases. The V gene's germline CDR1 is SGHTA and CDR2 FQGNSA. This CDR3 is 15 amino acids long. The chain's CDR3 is CASSFSSTVQETQYF. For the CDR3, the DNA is TGTGCCAGCAGCTTCTCGTCTACAGTACAAGAGACCCAGTACTTC.

DNA for the CDR3: TGTGCCAGCAGGTCGACAGGGGGCATCGATTCACCCCTCCACTTT. Its translation: CASRSTGGIDSPLHF. V and J are TRBV6-4 and TRBJ1-6; 10 positions agree with TRBD1. In germline, CDR1 is MRHNA, CDR2 SNTAGT. Germline trimming cut 6 bases from V and 8 bases from J; bases unmatched to any gene: 7. CDR3 size: 15 residues.

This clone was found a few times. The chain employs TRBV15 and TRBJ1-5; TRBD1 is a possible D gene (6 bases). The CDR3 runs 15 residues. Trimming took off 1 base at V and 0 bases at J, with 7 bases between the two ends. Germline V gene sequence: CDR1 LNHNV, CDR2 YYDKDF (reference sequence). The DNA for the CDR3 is TGTGCCACCAGCAGAGCCAGGGGTAGCAATCAGCCCCAGCATTTT. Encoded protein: CATSRARGSNQPQHF.

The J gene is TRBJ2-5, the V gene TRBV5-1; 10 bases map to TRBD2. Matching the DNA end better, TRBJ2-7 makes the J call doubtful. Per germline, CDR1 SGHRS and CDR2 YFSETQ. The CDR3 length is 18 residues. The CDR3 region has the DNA TGCGCCAGCAGCTTCGGGGAGACTAGCGGGCCTTTAAACTACGAGCAGTACTTC. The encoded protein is CASSFGETSGPLNYEQYF.

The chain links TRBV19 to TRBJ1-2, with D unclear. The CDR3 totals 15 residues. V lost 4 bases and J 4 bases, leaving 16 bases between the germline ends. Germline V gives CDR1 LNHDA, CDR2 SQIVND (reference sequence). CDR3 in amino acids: CASSKQIGEGYGYTF. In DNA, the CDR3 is TGTGCCAGTAGTAAGCAAATCGGGGAAGGCTATGGCTACACCTTC.

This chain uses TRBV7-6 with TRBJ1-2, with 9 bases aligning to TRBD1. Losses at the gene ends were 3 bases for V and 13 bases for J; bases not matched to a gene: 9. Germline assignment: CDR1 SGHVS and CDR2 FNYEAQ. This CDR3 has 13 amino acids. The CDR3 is CASSLGGTGSSTF. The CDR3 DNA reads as TGTGCCAGCAGCTTGGGAGGGACAGGGAGCAGCACCTTC. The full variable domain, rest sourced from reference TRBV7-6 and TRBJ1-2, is GAGVSQSPRYKVTKRGQDVALRCDPISGHVSLYWYRQALGQGPEFLTYFNYEAQQDKSGLPNDRFSAERPEGSISTLTIQRTEQRDSAMYRCASSLGGTGSSTFGSGTRLTVV.

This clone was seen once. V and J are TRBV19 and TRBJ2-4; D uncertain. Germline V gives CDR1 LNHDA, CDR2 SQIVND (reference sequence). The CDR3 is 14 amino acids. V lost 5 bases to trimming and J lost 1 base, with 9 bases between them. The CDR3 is CASSDGSAKNIQYF. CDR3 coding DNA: TGTGCCAGTAGTGATGGTAGTGCCAAAAACATTCAGTACTTC.

CDR3 region: CASSVWGRGDETQYF. CDR3 in DNA: TGTGCCAGCAGCGTTTGGGGGAGGGGTGACGAGACCCAGTACTTC. V is TRBV9 and J is TRBJ2-5; TRBD2 matches 7 bases. The CDR3 covers 15 residues. CDR1 SGDLS and CDR2 YYNGEE come from the germline V gene. Trimming cost V 2 bases and J 5 bases; bases outside gene matches: 9. The complete variable domain, with remaining parts taken from reference TRBV9 and TRBJ2-5, reads DSGVTQTPKHLITATGQRVTLRCSPRSGDLSVYWYQQSLDQGLQFLIQYYNGEERAKGNILERFSAQQFPDLHSELNLSSLELGDSALYFCASSVWGRGDETQYFGPGTRLLVL.

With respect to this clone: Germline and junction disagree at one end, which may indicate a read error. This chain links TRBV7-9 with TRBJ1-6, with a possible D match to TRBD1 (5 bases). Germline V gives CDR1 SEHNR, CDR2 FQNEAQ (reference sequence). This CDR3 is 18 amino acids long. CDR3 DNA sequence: TGTTCCAGCAGCTTAGCCCCGGGGAGGGGCTCCTATAATTCACCCCTCCACTTT. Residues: CSSSLAPGRGSYNSPLHF.

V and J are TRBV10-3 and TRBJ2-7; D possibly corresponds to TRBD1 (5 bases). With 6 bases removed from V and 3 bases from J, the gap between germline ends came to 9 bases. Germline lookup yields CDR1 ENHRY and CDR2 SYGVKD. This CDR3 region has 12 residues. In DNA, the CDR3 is TGTGCCATCAGGGATCAGGGCTACGAGCAGTACTTC. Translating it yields CAIRDQGYEQYF.

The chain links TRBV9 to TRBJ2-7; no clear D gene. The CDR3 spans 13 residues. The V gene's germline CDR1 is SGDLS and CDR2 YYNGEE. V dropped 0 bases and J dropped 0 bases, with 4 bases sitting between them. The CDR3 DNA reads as TGTGCCAGCAGCGTAGGTAACTCCTACGAGCAGTACTTC. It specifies CASSVGNSYEQYF.

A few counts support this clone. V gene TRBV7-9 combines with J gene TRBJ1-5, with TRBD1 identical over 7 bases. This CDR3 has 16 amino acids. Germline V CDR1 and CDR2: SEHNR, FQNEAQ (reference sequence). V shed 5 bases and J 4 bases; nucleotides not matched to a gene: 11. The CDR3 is CASSPRGGTENQPQHF. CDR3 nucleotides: TGTGCCAGCAGCCCAAGGGGCGGGACAGAGAATCAGCCCCAGCATTTT. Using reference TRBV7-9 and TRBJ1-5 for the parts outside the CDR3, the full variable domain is DTGVSQNPRHKITKRGQNVTFRCDPISEHNRLYWYRQTLGQGPEFLTYFQNEAQLEKSRLLSDRFSAERPKGSFSTLEIQRTEQGDSAMYLCASSPRGGTENQPQHFGDGTRLSIL.

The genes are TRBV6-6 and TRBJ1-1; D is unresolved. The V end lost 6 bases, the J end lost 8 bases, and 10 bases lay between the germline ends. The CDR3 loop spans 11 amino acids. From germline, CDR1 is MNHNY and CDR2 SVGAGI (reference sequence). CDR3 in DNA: TGTGCCAGCAGGGTGGGCTTGGAAGCTTTCTTT. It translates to CASRVGLEAFF.

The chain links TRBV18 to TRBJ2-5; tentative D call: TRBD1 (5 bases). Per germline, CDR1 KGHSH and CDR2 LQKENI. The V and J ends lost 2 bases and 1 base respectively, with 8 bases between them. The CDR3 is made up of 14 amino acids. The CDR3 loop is CASSPRQGQETQYF. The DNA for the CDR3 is TGTGCCAGCTCACCAAGGCAGGGCCAAGAGACCCAGTACTTC.

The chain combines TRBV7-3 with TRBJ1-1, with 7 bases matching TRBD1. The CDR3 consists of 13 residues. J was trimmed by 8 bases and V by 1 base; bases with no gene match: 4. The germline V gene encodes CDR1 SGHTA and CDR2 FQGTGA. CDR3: CASSLKGAGEAFF. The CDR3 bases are TGTGCCAGCAGCTTAAAGGGGGCTGGGGAAGCTTTCTTT.